These 26 T cell receptor beta chains were all obtained from the same sample, sequenced in a study of cytomegalovirus exposure and HLA in healthy donors. PCR used 60 Vbeta primers and 13 Jbeta primers. Here immunoSEQ multiplex PCR was the method, and the copy in TCRdb shows in-frame clones only, minus some. Found here are around 100,000 clones; the top ten clones hold 6.5% to 7%. Sequencing was done on a sample of PBMCs. Receptors were obtained from a middle-aged man in good health and CMV-seropositive.

The chain combines TRBV2 with TRBJ1-5; TRBD1 matches 9 bases. From germline, CDR1 is SNHLY and CDR2 FYNNEI. Losses at the gene ends were 6 bases for V and 10 bases for J; bases not matched to a gene: 7. The CDR3 is made up of 13 amino acids. As DNA, the CDR3 is TGTGCCAGCAGGCGCGACAGGGGGATACCCCAGCATTTT. It yields the protein CASRRDRGIPQHF.

The chain links TRBV18 to TRBJ2-7, with unresolved D. V shed 3 bases and J shed 3 bases, with 9 bases lying between them. Germline assignment: CDR1 KGHSH and CDR2 LQKENI. This CDR3 has 13 residues. CDR3 region: CASSPGFNYEQYF. DNA for the CDR3: TGTGCCAGCTCACCGGGCTTCAACTACGAGCAGTACTTC.

The chain has TRBV19 and TRBJ2-7; perhaps TRBD2 as D (5 bases). The CDR3 loop spans 14 amino acids. Germline CDR1 and CDR2: LNHDA and SQIVND (reference sequence). V was trimmed by 4 bases and J by 2 bases, leaving 12 bases between them. CDR3 loop: CASSRYRDTYEQYF. In nucleotides, the CDR3 is TGTGCCAGTAGTAGGTACCGGGATACCTACGAGCAGTACTTC. The variable domain in full, with the rest retrieved from reference TRBV19 and TRBJ2-7, is DGGITQSPKYLFRKEGQNVTLSCEQNLNHDAMYWYRQDPGQGLRLIYYSQIVNDFQKGDIAEGYSVSREKKESFPLTVTSAQKNPTAFYLCASSRYRDTYEQYFGPGTRLTVT.

The chain recombines TRBV27 with TRBJ2-1, with 8 bases lining up with TRBD2. CDR1 MNHEY and CDR2 SMNVEV come from the germline V gene (reference sequence). V lost 7 bases to trimming and J lost 0 bases; unmatched junction nucleotides: 8. The CDR3 length is 16 residues. CDR3 nucleotide sequence: TGTGCCAGCAAGGGACTAGATAAAAGCTCCTACAATGAGCAGTTCTTC. The encoded protein is CASKGLDKSSYNEQFF.

The chain links TRBV5-6 to TRBJ1-1, with 10 bases fitting TRBD1. Germline V gene lookup returns CDR1 SGHDT and CDR2 YYEEEE. This CDR3 spans 14 amino acids. V shed 4 bases, J shed 1 base, and the junction held 1 base outside the gene matches. Here the CDR3 reads CASSGDRGNTEAFF. CDR3 in DNA: TGTGCCAGCAGCGGGGACAGGGGGAACACTGAAGCTTTCTTT.

V and J are TRBV5-4 and TRBJ2-1, with D perhaps matching TRBD1 (6 bases). Trimming shortened V by 5 bases and J by 1 base, and 10 bases separated the two germline ends. Germline CDR1 SGHNT, CDR2 YYREEE (reference sequence). This CDR3 has 14 residues. CDR3 in amino acids: CASRLDSSYNEQFF. The CDR3 DNA sequence: TGTGCCAGCAGACTGGACAGTTCCTACAATGAGCAGTTCTTC. The full variable domain, completed using reference TRBV5-4 and TRBJ2-1, is ETGVTQSPTHLIKTRGQQVTLRCSSQSGHNTVSWYQQALGQGPQFIFQYYREEENGRGNFPPRFSGLQFPNYSSELNVNALELDDSALYLCASRLDSSYNEQFFGPGTRLTVL.

The CDR3 region is CASSVGLGKNIQYF. The CDR3, as DNA: TGTGCCAGCAGCGTAGGACTCGGCAAAAACATTCAGTACTTC. This rearrangement joins TRBV9 to TRBJ2-4; no clear D gene. This CDR3 has 14 residues. Trimming removed 0 bases from V and 3 bases from J, with 7 bases in between. Per germline, CDR1 SGDLS and CDR2 YYNGEE.

J is TRBJ2-3 and V is TRBV2; 10 bases line up with TRBD2. The CDR3 loop spans 17 amino acids. Per germline, CDR1 SNHLY and CDR2 FYNNEI. V shed 7 bases and J 6 bases; nucleotides not matched to a gene: 16. The CDR3 bases are TGTGCCAGCAACCCCCCCCCGGGACTAGCGACAGGGGATACGCAGTATTTT. Its protein is CASNPPPGLATGDTQYF.

The chain is built from TRBV6-1 and TRBJ2-7; weak D call: TRBD1 (5 bases). CDR1 is MNHNS, CDR2 SASEGT, per germline. This CDR3 has 15 amino acids. Trimming took off 8 bases at V and 5 bases at J, with 22 bases between the two ends. DNA for the CDR3: TGTGCCAGCGGCAACTCAGGGATTGTTACCCACGAGCAGTACTTC. It codes for CASGNSGIVTHEQYF.

V gene TRBV4-1 combines with J gene TRBJ2-2; 10 bases are shared with TRBD2. Germline CDR1 and CDR2: MGHRA and YSYEKL. The CDR3 spans 17 residues. V shed 1 base, J shed 4 bases, and the junction held 6 bases outside the gene matches. The CDR3 reads CASSQASSGSRTGELFF. The CDR3 DNA follows: TGCGCCAGCAGCCAAGCTTCTAGCGGGAGTCGCACCGGGGAGCTGTTTTTT.

The chain combines TRBV18 with TRBJ1-5; D might be TRBD1 (6 bases). Trimming left V 6 bases short and J 7 bases short, with 22 bases between. Germline values: CDR1 KGHSH, CDR2 LQKENI. The length of the CDR3 is 16 residues. The CDR3 reads CASSPGEGRWGQPQHF. In nucleotides, the CDR3 is TGTGCCAGCTCGCCAGGGGAGGGAAGGTGGGGACAGCCCCAGCATTTT.

This chain uses TRBV19 with TRBJ2-7; possibly TRBD1 for D (6 bases). The V end lost 3 bases, the J end lost 4 bases, and 13 bases lay between the germline ends. Germline V gene sequence: CDR1 LNHDA, CDR2 SQIVND (reference sequence). The CDR3 totals 14 residues. CDR3 nucleotide sequence: TGTGCCAGTAGTATCGCGACAGGTTGGTACGAGCAGTACTTC. It specifies CASSIATGWYEQYF. Supplemented by reference TRBV19 and TRBJ2-7, the full variable domain reads DGGITQSPKYLFRKEGQNVTLSCEQNLNHDAMYWYRQDPGQGLRLIYYSQIVNDFQKGDIAEGYSVSREKKESFPLTVTSAQKNPTAFYLCASSIATGWYEQYFGPGTRLTVT.

J is TRBJ1-4 and V is TRBV5-4; 9 bases agree with TRBD1. The CDR3 spans 15 residues. V trimming: 3 bases; J trimming: 4 bases; junction bases outside the gene matches: 4. Germline V lookup: CDR1 SGHNT, CDR2 YYREEE (reference sequence). CDR3 bases: TGTGCCAGCAGCTCCTCGGGACAGGGTAATGAAAAACTGTTTTTT. This encodes CASSSSGQGNEKLFF.

The chain couples TRBV11-2 to TRBJ2-5, with TRBD2 identical over 7 bases. The V segment lost 4 bases and the J segment 2 bases; nucleotides outside the gene matches: 7. The CDR3 has 15 residues. Germline V gene sequence: CDR1 SGHAT, CDR2 FQNNGV. In nucleotides, the CDR3 is TGTGCCAGCAGCTCTGTGCGGGGGACTCAAGAGACCCAGTACTTC. Its protein product is CASSSVRGTQETQYF.

The V and J genes are TRBV7-9 and TRBJ2-7; D possibly corresponds to TRBD2 (6 bases). V lost 4 bases, J lost 7 bases, and 17 bases lay in between. This CDR3 has 14 amino acids. Per the germline V gene, CDR1 is SEHNR and CDR2 is FQNEAQ (reference sequence). Here the CDR3 reads CASSWGGMGSEQYF. The CDR3 DNA follows: TGTGCCAGCAGCTGGGGCGGGATGGGGTCGGAGCAGTACTTC.

The chain recombines TRBV18 with TRBJ2-7, with 7 bases matching TRBD1. This CDR3 has 14 amino acids. Per germline, CDR1 KGHSH and CDR2 LQKENI. Trimming removed 3 bases from V and 1 base from J; junction bases left unmatched: 3. The CDR3 DNA follows: TGTGCCAGCTCACCCGGGGACAGTTCCTACGAGCAGTACTTC. This gives the protein CASSPGDSSYEQYF.

The CDR3 spells CASSLAGGRETQYF. The CDR3 DNA follows: TGTGCCAGCAGCTTAGCGGGGGGTAGGGAGACCCAGTACTTC. The chain links TRBV7-6 to TRBJ2-5, with TRBD2 as a possible D gene (6 bases). Trimming shortened V by 0 bases and J by 5 bases, and 10 bases separated the two germline ends. The germline V gene encodes CDR1 SGHVS and CDR2 FNYEAQ. The CDR3 is 14 amino acids.

V is TRBV5-4 and J is TRBJ1-2; 8 positions match TRBD1. The CDR3 covers 17 residues. CDR1 and CDR2 (germline): SGHNT, YYREEE (reference sequence). The junction had 21 bases not matched to a gene; V was cut back by 7 bases and J by 7 bases. In DNA form, the CDR3 reads TGTGCCAGCGGACCCGTTACAGGGGGTTACGAAGGGTTTGGCTACACCTTC. The encoded protein is CASGPVTGGYEGFGYTF.

The chain's CDR3 is CASSLTGGEPYEQYF. The CDR3 nucleotides read TGTGCCAGCAGCCTGACTGGAGGGGAGCCCTACGAGCAGTACTTC. The chain employs TRBV7-2 and TRBJ2-7; possible D gene TRBD2, 6 bases. Germline values: CDR1 SGHTA, CDR2 FQGNSA. Trimming pared 5 bases from V and 2 bases from J, leaving 16 bases between. The CDR3 contains 15 residues.

The chain combines TRBV5-4 with TRBJ2-5, with unresolved D. The germline gives CDR1 SGHNT, CDR2 YYREEE (reference sequence). This CDR3 is built from 14 residues. Trimming left V 5 bases short and J 7 bases short, with 18 bases between. CDR3 nucleotides: TGTGCCAGCAGTTCCGGGTCTCTATCGGGGACCCAGTACTTC. It yields the protein CASSSGSLSGTQYF.

The V call is TRBV28, the J call TRBJ1-1, with TRBD1 matching 7 bases. The J segment lost 0 bases and the V segment lost 1 base, leaving 5 bases of the junction unmatched. Germline V gives CDR1 MDHEN, CDR2 SYDVKM. The CDR3 runs 16 residues. The CDR3 DNA is TGTGCCAGCAGTTTATTAGGGGGCGGCATGAACACTGAAGCTTTCTTT. Residues: CASSLLGGGMNTEAFF.

J is TRBJ1-4 and V is TRBV28, with D possibly being TRBD1 (6 bases). This CDR3 contains 15 residues. CDR1 and CDR2 from the germline V gene are MDHEN and SYDVKM. Trimming removed 5 bases from V and 5 bases from J, with 15 bases in between. The CDR3 nucleotides read TGTGCCAGCAGTGGAGAGACAGGCGGAAATGAAAAACTGTTTTTT. Translated: CASSGETGGNEKLFF.

The chain is built from TRBV29-1 and TRBJ1-1; 7 bases are a match to TRBD1. V was clipped by 7 bases and J by 11 bases; unmatched bases: 22. CDR3 length equals 15 residues. CDR1 is SQVTM, CDR2 ANQGSEA, per germline. The CDR3, as DNA: TGCAGCGCTTCGGGACAGCAACTAGGACCCTATAAGGCTTTCTTT. It yields the protein CSASGQQLGPYKAFF.

The chain carries TRBV6-6 and TRBJ2-5; the D gene is possibly TRBD2 (5 bases). There are 16 residues in the CDR3. V was cut by 5 bases and J by 5 bases, with 21 bases left in between. Germline CDR1 is MNHNY and CDR2 is SVGAGI (reference sequence). The chain's CDR3 is CASSPQEVVISETQYF. The CDR3 bases are TGTGCCAGCAGTCCCCAGGAGGTTGTGATTAGCGAGACCCAGTACTTC.

This chain connects TRBV2 to TRBJ1-1, with 7 bases aligning to TRBD1. After removal of 4 bases from V and 1 base from J, the junction contained 6 bases not matched to a gene. The V gene's germline CDR1 is SNHLY and CDR2 FYNNEI. The CDR3 spans 15 residues. The CDR3 reads CASSGPGQPNTEAFF. Here the CDR3 DNA reads TGTGCCAGCAGTGGCCCGGGACAGCCGAACACTGAAGCTTTCTTT.

This rearrangement joins TRBV7-9 to TRBJ2-7, with a weak D call TRBD1 (5 bases). The CDR3 spans 13 residues. The germline V gene has CDR1 SEHNR and CDR2 FQNEAQ (reference sequence). V lost 3 bases and J 2 bases, leaving 8 bases between the germline ends. The CDR3 bases are TGTGCCAGCAGCTTTCAGGACACCTACGAGCAGTACTTC. It codes for CASSFQDTYEQYF.